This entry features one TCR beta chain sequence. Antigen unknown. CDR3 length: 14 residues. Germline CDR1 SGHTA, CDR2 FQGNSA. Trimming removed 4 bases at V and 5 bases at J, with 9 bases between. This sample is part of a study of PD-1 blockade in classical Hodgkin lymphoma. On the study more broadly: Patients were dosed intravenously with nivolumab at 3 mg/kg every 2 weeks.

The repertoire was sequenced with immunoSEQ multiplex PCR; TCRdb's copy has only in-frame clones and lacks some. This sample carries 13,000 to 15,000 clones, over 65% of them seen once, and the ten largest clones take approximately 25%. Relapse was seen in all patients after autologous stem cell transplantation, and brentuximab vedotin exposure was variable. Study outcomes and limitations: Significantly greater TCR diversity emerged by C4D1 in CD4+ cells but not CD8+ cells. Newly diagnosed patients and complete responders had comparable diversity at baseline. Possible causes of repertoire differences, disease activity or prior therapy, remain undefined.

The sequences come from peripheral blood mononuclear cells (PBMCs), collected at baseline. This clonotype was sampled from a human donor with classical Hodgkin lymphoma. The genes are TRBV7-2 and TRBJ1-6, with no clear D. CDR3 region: CASSSTRNNSPLHF. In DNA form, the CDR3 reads TGTGCCAGCAGCTCAACACGGAATAATTCACCCCTCCACTTT.